Following are 11 T cell receptor beta chains from one sample sequenced in a study of response to subunit inactivated influenza vaccine. One entry per CDR3 protein, called by TCRdb with MiXCR from the RT-PCR reads. The sample yields more than 550,000 distinct CDR3 sequences, around 11% seen once. A further study also used this sample, focusing on T cells expressing NK-cell markers. Per that paper: 5'RACE template switching with UMIs generated TCR beta cDNA.

Sequenced here: PBMCs from blood, sampled on the day of vaccination. Receptors were obtained from a man aged 45-65 years who received an inactivated influenza vaccine.

This clonotype was observed many times. The chain uses TRBV5-1 and TRBJ2-1, with TRBD1 as a possible D gene (5 bases). Germline values: CDR1 SGHRS, CDR2 YFSETQ. V was pared by 0 bases and J by 7 bases, with 17 bases between. This CDR3 region has 16 residues. The CDR3: CASSLADRLIINEQFF. The CDR3 nucleotides read TGCGCCAGCAGCTTGGCTGACAGATTGATCATTAATGAGCAGTTCTTC.

J is TRBJ1-2 and V is TRBV5-6; a possible D gene is TRBD1 (5 bases). V gave up 0 bases and J gave up 5 bases, with 11 bases separating them. Germline CDR1 SGHDT, CDR2 YYEEEE. The CDR3 has 14 amino acids. The CDR3 nucleotides read TGTGCCAGCAGCTTGGGGGACGGACTATATGGCTACACCTTC. Translation gives CASSLGDGLYGYTF.

This clonotype was recorded a few times. The chain uses TRBV28 and TRBJ2-7; no clear D. Deletions cut 8 bases from V and 3 bases from J, with 11 bases between. The CDR3 has 12 amino acids. Germline lookup yields CDR1 MDHEN and CDR2 SYDVKM. The CDR3 sequence is CASDKTGYEQYF. The CDR3 region has the DNA TGTGCCAGCGATAAGACGGGCTACGAGCAGTACTTC.

This clonotype has more than one count but fewer than ten. J is TRBJ2-7 and V is TRBV5-1; the match to TRBD2 covers 8 bases. CDR3 size: 15 residues. Germline CDR1 reads SGHRS; CDR2 reads YFSETQ. The V and J ends lost 0 bases and 4 bases, in that order; junction bases with no gene match: 6. The CDR3 DNA reads TGCGCCAGCAGCTTGGCCGGGACTAGGGCGTACGAGCAGTACTTC. It yields the protein CASSLAGTRAYEQYF.

In this sample, this clonotype turned up a few times. J is TRBJ2-7 and V is TRBV5-1; no reliable D call. CDR3 length equals 15 residues. V dropped 7 bases and J dropped 7 bases, with 24 bases sitting between them. Germline CDR1 and CDR2: SGHRS and YFSETQ. CDR3 nucleotide sequence: TGCGCCAGCTTAGTTTGGGCCCCGCAGTATCAGGAGCAGTACTTC. As protein: CASLVWAPQYQEQYF.

V is TRBV7-2 and J is TRBJ2-3; the match to TRBD1 covers 11 bases. V gave up 8 bases and J gave up 6 bases; unmatched junction bases: 4. The CDR3 contains 13 residues. The germline V gene has CDR1 SGHTA and CDR2 FQGNSA. CDR3 sequence reads: CASGTGGRDTQYF. CDR3 DNA: TGTGCCAGCGGGACAGGGGGAAGGGATACGCAGTATTTT.

The chain joins TRBV9 to TRBJ2-3; D gene uncertain. Germline V gene sequence: CDR1 SGDLS, CDR2 YYNGEE. The CDR3 is 13 amino acids. The V and J ends lost 0 bases and 4 bases respectively, with 6 bases between them. The CDR3 region has the DNA TGTGCCAGCAGCGTAGGTTTCGCAGATACGCAGTATTTT. This encodes CASSVGFADTQYF.

The chain has TRBV4-1 and TRBJ1-5, with D unclear. Germline assignment: CDR1 MGHRA and CDR2 YSYEKL. The ends were cut back, 3 bases at V and 0 bases at J, with 15 bases in the middle. The CDR3 is 17 residues long. The CDR3 DNA reads TGCGCCAGCAGCCAGGATTTGAGGGCACTTAGCAATCAGCCCCAGCATTTT. It codes for CASSQDLRALSNQPQHF.

This clonotype was picked up a small number of times. The CDR3 loop is CASRKTGGNNSPLHF. The CDR3 nucleotides read TGTGCCAGTAGGAAGACAGGGGGTAACAATTCACCCCTCCACTTT. The V gene is TRBV19, the J gene TRBJ1-6, with 9 positions matching TRBD1. The CDR3 consists of 15 residues. Per germline, CDR1 LNHDA and CDR2 SQIVND (reference sequence). The V gene end was trimmed by 6 bases and the J gene end by 7 bases; junction bases not matched to a gene: 7.

This clonotype was seen at least ten times. The chain carries TRBV5-1 and TRBJ2-3; D not certain. The germline gives CDR1 SGHRS, CDR2 YFSETQ. Between the trimmed V and J ends, which lost 3 bases and 5 bases, there was a span of 7 bases. The CDR3 runs to 12 residues. CDR3 sequence reads: CASSSTGDTQYF. As DNA, the CDR3 is TGCGCCAGCAGCTCCACCGGAGATACGCAGTATTTT.

V usage is TRBV7-8 and J usage is TRBJ2-5, with D maybe TRBD1 (6 bases). The CDR3 sequence is 15 residues long. The germline V gene encodes CDR1 SGHVS and CDR2 FQNEAQ. With 5 bases removed from V and 2 bases from J, the gap between germline ends came to 15 bases. The CDR3 reads CASSPTGTQQETQYF. CDR3 sequence (DNA): TGTGCCAGCAGCCCTACCGGGACACAACAAGAGACCCAGTACTTC.